The 27 T cell receptor beta chains reported below all come from one sample, sequenced in a study of T cells in pancreatic ductal adenocarcinoma. No neoadjuvant therapy was given to the selected pancreatic ductal adenocarcinoma patients before their surgery. Produced via immunoSEQ multiplex PCR; TCRdb's table is partial and in-frame only. The table records over 85,000 clones, nearly 95% of them present only once. The material sequenced was PBMCs. Receptors originate from a human donor with pancreatic ductal adenocarcinoma.

The chain employs TRBV5-6 and TRBJ1-1; weak D call: TRBD1 (5 bases). CDR3 length equals 13 residues. V was shortened by 6 bases and J by 5 bases, with 14 bases between the two germline ends. In germline, CDR1 is SGHDT, CDR2 YYEEEE. The CDR3 nucleotides are TGTGCCAGCATGGGGTTAGGGGTTACTGAAGCTTTCTTT. Amino acids: CASMGLGVTEAFF. The full variable domain, with the rest looked up from reference TRBV5-6 and TRBJ1-1, is DAGVTQSPTHLIKTRGQQVTLRCSPKSGHDTVSWYQQALGQGPQFIFQYYEEEERQRGNFPDRFSGHQFPNYSSELNVNALLLGDSALYLCASMGLGVTEAFFGQGTRLTVV.

CDR3 in amino acids: CASSIPLAGVREQFF. For the CDR3, the DNA is TGTGCCAGTAGTATCCCATTAGCGGGAGTTCGCGAGCAGTTCTTC. This sequence joins TRBV19 and TRBJ2-1, with 9 bases aligning to TRBD2. The CDR3 is 15 amino acids. Germline V gene lookup returns CDR1 LNHDA and CDR2 SQIVND (reference sequence). V lost 3 bases, J lost 10 bases, and 10 bases stayed unmatched.

This clone was picked up a small number of times. The chain is built from TRBV2 and TRBJ1-4, with D unclear. CDR1 SNHLY and CDR2 FYNNEI come from the germline V gene. Trimming stripped 3 bases from V and 4 bases from J, with 9 bases between. The CDR3 loop spans 14 amino acids. CDR3 DNA: TGTGCCAGCAGTGACGGTATGAGTAATGAAAAACTGTTTTTT. It translates to CASSDGMSNEKLFF.

The CDR3 coding sequence is TGTGCCAGCAGCTCCAGTGTACCAGATACGCAGTATTTT. Translated: CASSSSVPDTQYF. The rearrangement links TRBV7-3 to TRBJ2-3; D not resolved. Deletions cut 4 bases from V and 4 bases from J, with 9 bases between. Per germline, CDR1 SGHTA and CDR2 FQGTGA. This CDR3 is 13 amino acids long.

The chain employs TRBV21-1 and TRBJ2-7; the table names TRBD2, a call not compared with the DNA. TRBV21-1 is noted as a pseudogene. The CDR3 is 15 residues long. CDR3 residues: CASSRVAGARGEQYF. CDR3 nucleotide sequence: TGTGCCAGCAGCCGGGTAGCGGGAGCCAGGGGGGAGCAGTACTTC.

Only one count was recorded for this clone. The chain uses TRBV4-2 and TRBJ2-3; D is perhaps TRBD1 (6 bases). Germline assignment: CDR1 LGHNA and CDR2 YNFKEQ. CDR3 length equals 15 residues. V was clipped by 7 bases and J by 3 bases, with 17 bases between them. The chain's CDR3 is CASKVGRGSTDTQYF. In nucleotides, the CDR3 is TGTGCCAGCAAAGTAGGCAGGGGTTCAACAGATACGCAGTATTTT.

The chain carries TRBV7-2 and TRBJ1-5, with a weak D call TRBD1 (5 bases). V lost 0 bases and J 0 bases, leaving 9 bases between the germline ends. This CDR3 comprises 16 residues. Per the germline V gene, CDR1 is SGHTA and CDR2 is FQGNSA. The DNA for the CDR3 is TGTGCCAGCAGCTTAGCGGGGCTTCATAGCAATCAGCCCCAGCATTTT. Its protein product is CASSLAGLHSNQPQHF.

This rearrangement joins TRBV11-2 to TRBJ2-7; 15 nucleotides agree with TRBD2. The V segment lost 5 bases and the J segment 6 bases; nucleotides outside the gene matches: 5. Per the germline V gene, CDR1 is SGHAT and CDR2 is FQNNGV. The CDR3 covers 15 residues. The CDR3 DNA reads TGTGCCAGCAGCCCCCAGGGACTAGCGGGAGGCGAGCAGTACTTC. Its protein product is CASSPQGLAGGEQYF.

J is TRBJ2-7 and V is TRBV6-5; 10 nucleotides line up with TRBD1. The CDR3 covers 14 residues. V lost 6 bases, J lost 4 bases, and 6 bases stayed unmatched. Germline values: CDR1 MNHEY, CDR2 SVGAGI. The CDR3 coding sequence is TGTGCCAGCAGGATGGGACAGGGGATTTACGAGCAGTACTTC. Its protein product is CASRMGQGIYEQYF.

This chain connects TRBV2 to TRBJ1-1; D might be TRBD1 (5 bases). The germline V gene has CDR1 SNHLY and CDR2 FYNNEI. This CDR3 is built from 11 residues. Trimming shortened V by 4 bases and J by 10 bases, and 10 bases separated the two germline ends. This CDR3 is CASSAQTAAFF. CDR3 nucleotides: TGTGCCAGCAGTGCTCAGACAGCAGCTTTCTTT.

The chain employs TRBV9 and TRBJ2-7; TRBD2 matches 10 bases. V was clipped by 4 bases and J by 7 bases; unmatched bases: 8. Germline assignment: CDR1 SGDLS and CDR2 YYNGEE. The CDR3 loop spans 14 amino acids. The DNA of the CDR3 is TGTGCCAGCAGCCCAAGACTAGCGGGCCATGAGCAGTACTTC. Its protein is CASSPRLAGHEQYF.

V is TRBV5-1 and J is TRBJ2-2; D perhaps matches TRBD2 (6 bases). In germline, CDR1 is SGHRS, CDR2 YFSETQ. The CDR3 has 14 residues. The V gene lost 0 bases and the J gene lost 7 bases, with 10 bases spanning the gap. CDR3 in amino acids: CASSLEGRIGELFF. CDR3 nucleotides: TGCGCCAGCAGCTTGGAAGGGAGGATCGGGGAGCTGTTTTTT.

J is TRBJ2-3 and V is TRBV6-1; TRBD1 aligns across 8 bases. Germline V gives CDR1 MNHNS, CDR2 SASEGT. CDR3 size: 16 residues. V dropped 2 bases and J dropped 0; count of bases not matched to a gene: 4. This CDR3 reads CASSERGTGSTDTQYF. Written as DNA, the CDR3 is TGTGCCAGCAGTGAACGAGGGACAGGTAGCACAGATACGCAGTATTTT.

The chain joins TRBV5-1 to TRBJ2-5; possibly TRBD2 for D (6 bases). The V end lost 5 bases, the J end lost 0 bases, and 11 bases lay between the germline ends. The CDR3 consists of 14 residues. Germline V CDR1 and CDR2: SGHRS, YFSETQ. The CDR3 protein is CASSSGGYQETQYF. The CDR3 nucleotides are TGCGCCAGCAGTTCCGGAGGGTACCAAGAGACCCAGTACTTC.

This clone has a handful of counts. This chain connects TRBV6-4 to TRBJ2-7; TRBD2 is a possible D gene (6 bases). CDR3 size: 14 residues. Germline values: CDR1 MRHNA, CDR2 SNTAGT. With 2 bases removed from V and 2 bases from J, the gap between germline ends came to 10 bases. CDR3 loop: CASSDRTTTYEQYF. The CDR3 nucleotides read TGTGCCAGCAGTGACCGGACTACCACCTACGAGCAGTACTTC.

This chain joins TRBV6-5 and TRBJ2-1; 7 nucleotides align to TRBD1. The CDR3 is made up of 13 amino acids. The germline V gene encodes CDR1 MNHEY and CDR2 SVGAGI. V was pared by 10 bases and J by 4 bases, with 7 bases of the junction left unmatched. CDR3 coding DNA: TGTGCCACTCACAGGACAGGTTACAATGAGCAGTTCTTC. It encodes CATHRTGYNEQFF.

The chain links TRBV28 to TRBJ2-7; possible D gene TRBD2, 5 bases. The germline CDR1 and CDR2 sequences are MDHEN and SYDVKM. The V end lost 4 bases, the J end lost 5 bases, and 18 bases lay between the germline ends. The CDR3 is 15 residues long. CDR3 bases: TGTGCCAGCAGTTCCCTTTATGTAGAGCGGAACGAGCAGTACTTC. This sequence encodes CASSSLYVERNEQYF.

V is TRBV9 and J is TRBJ2-3, with a weak D call TRBD2 (5 bases). This CDR3 is built from 16 residues. Between the trimmed V and J ends, which lost 4 bases and 2 bases, there was a span of 17 bases. CDR1 is SGDLS and CDR2 is YYNGEE in the germline V gene. Here the CDR3 reads CASSIGGVLLTDTQYF. The CDR3 DNA follows: TGTGCCAGCAGCATAGGAGGTGTACTCCTCACAGATACGCAGTATTTT.

The chain couples TRBV13 to TRBJ2-1, with a weak D call TRBD1 (5 bases). The CDR3 extends over 19 amino acids. Germline CDR1 reads PRHDT; CDR2 reads FYEKMQ (reference sequence). V was trimmed by 4 bases and J by 1 base, leaving 23 bases between them. CDR3 sequence (DNA): TGTGCCAGCAGCTCCACTGACAGACCTTTAGGGAATTCCTACAATGAGCAGTTCTTC. Amino acid sequence: CASSSTDRPLGNSYNEQFF.

The chain has TRBV5-1 and TRBJ1-2, with 11 bases fitting TRBD1. This CDR3 has 14 residues. With 4 bases clipped from V and 7 bases from J, the junction kept 6 bases outside the gene matches. CDR1 SGHRS and CDR2 YFSETQ come from the germline V gene. Written as DNA, the CDR3 is TGCGCCAGCAGCGCGGGACAGGGGGACGGTGGCTACACCTTC. Protein product: CASSAGQGDGGYTF.

This sequence joins TRBV28 and TRBJ1-5, with D tentatively TRBD1 (5 bases). The CDR3 contains 14 residues. Germline V gene sequence: CDR1 MDHEN, CDR2 SYDVKM. V dropped 4 bases and J dropped 4 bases, with 11 bases sitting between them. This chain's CDR3 is CASSSDSHNQPQHF. In nucleotides, the CDR3 is TGTGCCAGCAGTTCAGACAGCCATAATCAGCCCCAGCATTTT.

The chain is built from TRBV5-1 and TRBJ2-5; 9 bases match TRBD2. This CDR3 has 16 residues. Looked up from germline, CDR1 is SGHRS and CDR2 is YFSETQ. V shed 0 bases, J shed 4 bases, and the junction held 7 bases outside the gene matches. DNA of the CDR3: TGCGCCAGCAGCTTGGGACTAGCGGTGGGAGGAGAGACCCAGTACTTC. Its translation: CASSLGLAVGGETQYF.

This chain links TRBV11-2 with TRBJ2-1, with D tentatively TRBD2 (6 bases). Germline CDR1 reads SGHAT; CDR2 reads FQNNGV. The ends were cut back, 3 bases at V and 4 bases at J, with 13 bases in the middle. This CDR3 has 15 residues. The CDR3 DNA follows: TGTGCCAGCAGCTTCTCTAGCGACCCATACAATGAGCAGTTCTTC. Its protein product is CASSFSSDPYNEQFF. Full variable domain (rest looked up from reference TRBV11-2 and TRBJ2-1): EAGVAQSPRYKIIEKRQSVAFWCNPISGHATLYWYQQILGQGPKLLIQFQNNGVVDDSQLPKDRFSAERLKGVDSTLKIQPAKLEDSAVYLCASSFSSDPYNEQFFGPGTRLTVL.

V gene TRBV7-2 combines with J gene TRBJ2-7; D gene ambiguous. Germline loops: CDR1 SGHTA, CDR2 FQGNSA. CDR3 length: 15 residues. Trimming shortened V by 1 base and J by 6 bases, and 16 bases separated the two germline ends. The CDR3 nucleotides read TGTGCCAGCAGCTTAGAAGCTAGTAGGTCCCGCGAGCAGTACTTC. It specifies CASSLEASRSREQYF.

This clone was detected a few times. V is TRBV5-1 and J is TRBJ2-3; TRBD2 aligns across 9 bases. Per germline, CDR1 SGHRS and CDR2 YFSETQ. CDR3 size: 15 residues. Unmatched junction bases numbered 7, after V lost 4 bases and J lost 4 bases. The CDR3 sequence is CASSETSGGSDTQYF. The CDR3 DNA reads as TGCGCCAGCAGCGAGACTAGCGGTGGGTCAGATACGCAGTATTTT.

The chain uses TRBV10-2 and TRBJ1-3; maybe TRBD1 (5 bases). The CDR3 is made up of 14 amino acids. V shed 2 bases and J shed 3 bases, with 8 bases lying between them. Germline V lookup: CDR1 WSHSY, CDR2 SAAADI. The CDR3 reads CASSEQGFGNTIYF. CDR3 nucleotide sequence: TGCGCCAGCAGTGAGCAGGGTTTTGGAAACACCATATATTTT.

The rearrangement uses TRBV5-1 and TRBJ2-7; 9 nucleotides agree with TRBD1. The CDR3 loop spans 15 amino acids. Germline lookup yields CDR1 SGHRS and CDR2 YFSETQ. The V gene end was trimmed by 0 bases and the J gene end by 1 base; junction bases not matched to a gene: 2. The CDR3 coding sequence is TGCGCCAGCAGCTTGGAGGGACAGGGATCCTACGAGCAGTACTTC. It specifies CASSLEGQGSYEQYF.